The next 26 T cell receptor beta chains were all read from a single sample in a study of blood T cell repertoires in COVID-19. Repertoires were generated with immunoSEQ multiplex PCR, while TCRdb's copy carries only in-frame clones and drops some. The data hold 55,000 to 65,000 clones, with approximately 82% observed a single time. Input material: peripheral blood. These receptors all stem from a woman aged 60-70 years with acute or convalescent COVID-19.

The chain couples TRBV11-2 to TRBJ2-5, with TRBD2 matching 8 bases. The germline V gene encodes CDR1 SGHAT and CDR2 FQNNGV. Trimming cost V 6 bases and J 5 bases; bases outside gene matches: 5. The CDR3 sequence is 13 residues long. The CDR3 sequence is CASSRGGQETQYF. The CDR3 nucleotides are TGTGCCAGCAGTCGGGGGGGCCAGGAGACCCAGTACTTC.

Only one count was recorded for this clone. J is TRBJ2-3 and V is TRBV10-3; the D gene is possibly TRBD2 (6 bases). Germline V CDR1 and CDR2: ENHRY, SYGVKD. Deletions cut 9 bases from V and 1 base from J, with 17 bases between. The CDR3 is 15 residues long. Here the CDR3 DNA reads TGTGCCATTTCCATCGGGAGCCTGGGCACAGATACGCAGTATTTT. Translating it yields CAISIGSLGTDTQYF.

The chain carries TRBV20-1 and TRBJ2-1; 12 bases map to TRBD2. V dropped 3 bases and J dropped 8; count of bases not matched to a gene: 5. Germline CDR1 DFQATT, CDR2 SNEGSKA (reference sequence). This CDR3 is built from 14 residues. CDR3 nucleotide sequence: TGCAGTGCTAGTTCTAGCGGGGGGGCTTATGAGCAGTTCTTC. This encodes CSASSSGGAYEQFF.

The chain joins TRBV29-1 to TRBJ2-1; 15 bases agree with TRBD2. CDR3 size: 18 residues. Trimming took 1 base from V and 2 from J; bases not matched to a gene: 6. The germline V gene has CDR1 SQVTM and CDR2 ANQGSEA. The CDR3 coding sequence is TGCAGCGTTGAAGGGACTAGCGGGGGGGCCGGGACCTACAATGAGCAGTTCTTC. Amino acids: CSVEGTSGGAGTYNEQFF.

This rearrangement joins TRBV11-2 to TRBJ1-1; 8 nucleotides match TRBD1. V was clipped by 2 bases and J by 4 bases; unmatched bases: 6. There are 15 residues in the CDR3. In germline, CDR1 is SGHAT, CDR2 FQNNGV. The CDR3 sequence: CASSLFRGLVTEAFF. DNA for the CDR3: TGTGCCAGCAGCTTATTCAGGGGGCTGGTCACTGAAGCTTTCTTT.

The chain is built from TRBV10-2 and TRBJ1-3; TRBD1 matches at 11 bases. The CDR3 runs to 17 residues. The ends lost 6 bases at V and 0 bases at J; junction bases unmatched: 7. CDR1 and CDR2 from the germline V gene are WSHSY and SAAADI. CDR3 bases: TGCGCCAGCAGCTGGACAGGGGGCCCTTCCTCTGGAAACACCATATATTTT. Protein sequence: CASSWTGGPSSGNTIYF.

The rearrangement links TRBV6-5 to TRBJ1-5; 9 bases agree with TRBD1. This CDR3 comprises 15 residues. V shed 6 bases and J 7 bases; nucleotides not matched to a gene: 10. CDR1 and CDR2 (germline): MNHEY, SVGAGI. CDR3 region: CASSLTGGGTQPQHF. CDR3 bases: TGTGCCAGCAGCTTGACAGGGGGGGGAACACAGCCCCAGCATTTT.

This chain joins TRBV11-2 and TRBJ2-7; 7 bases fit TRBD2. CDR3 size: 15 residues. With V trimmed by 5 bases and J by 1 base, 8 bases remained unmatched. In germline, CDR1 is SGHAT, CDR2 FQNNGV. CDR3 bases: TGTGCCAGCAGCGAGCTAGCGGTTCGATCCTACGAGCAGTACTTC. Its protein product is CASSELAVRSYEQYF.

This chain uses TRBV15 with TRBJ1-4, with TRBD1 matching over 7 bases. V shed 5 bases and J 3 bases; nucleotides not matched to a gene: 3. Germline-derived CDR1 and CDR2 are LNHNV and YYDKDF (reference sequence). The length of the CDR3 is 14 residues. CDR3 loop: CATSLGTANEKLFF. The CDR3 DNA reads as TGTGCCACCAGCTTGGGGACAGCTAATGAAAAACTGTTTTTT.

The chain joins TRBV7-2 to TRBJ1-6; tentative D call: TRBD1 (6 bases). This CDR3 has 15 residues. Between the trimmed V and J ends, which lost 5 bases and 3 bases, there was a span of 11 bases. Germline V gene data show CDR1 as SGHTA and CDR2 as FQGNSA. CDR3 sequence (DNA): TGTGCCAGCAGCAGGGGGGGGAGCTATAATTCACCCCTCCACTTT. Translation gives CASSRGGSYNSPLHF.

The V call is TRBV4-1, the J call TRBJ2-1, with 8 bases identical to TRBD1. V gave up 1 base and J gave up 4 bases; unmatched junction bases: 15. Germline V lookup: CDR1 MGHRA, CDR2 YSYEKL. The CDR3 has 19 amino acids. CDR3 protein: CASSQGPDMTGALYNEQFF. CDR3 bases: TGCGCCAGCAGCCAAGGACCGGACATGACAGGGGCGCTTTACAATGAGCAGTTCTTC.

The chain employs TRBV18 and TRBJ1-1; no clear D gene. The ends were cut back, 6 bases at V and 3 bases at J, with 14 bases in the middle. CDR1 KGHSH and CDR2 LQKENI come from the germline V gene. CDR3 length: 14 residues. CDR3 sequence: CASSSGVRYTEAFF. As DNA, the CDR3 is TGTGCCAGCTCGTCGGGAGTCAGGTACACTGAAGCTTTCTTT.

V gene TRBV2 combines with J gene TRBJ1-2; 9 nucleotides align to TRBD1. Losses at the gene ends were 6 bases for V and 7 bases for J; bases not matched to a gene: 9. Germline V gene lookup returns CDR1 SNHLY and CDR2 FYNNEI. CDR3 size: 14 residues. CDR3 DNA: TGTGCCAGCAGGGCCCGGGACAGGGATCGTGGCTACACCTTC. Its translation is CASRARDRDRGYTF.

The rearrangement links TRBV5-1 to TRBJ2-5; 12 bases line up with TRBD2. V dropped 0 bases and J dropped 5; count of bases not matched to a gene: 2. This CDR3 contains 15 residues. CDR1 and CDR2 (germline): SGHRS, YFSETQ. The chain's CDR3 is CASSLAGTSGETQYF. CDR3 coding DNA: TGCGCCAGCAGCTTGGCCGGGACTAGCGGGGAGACCCAGTACTTC.

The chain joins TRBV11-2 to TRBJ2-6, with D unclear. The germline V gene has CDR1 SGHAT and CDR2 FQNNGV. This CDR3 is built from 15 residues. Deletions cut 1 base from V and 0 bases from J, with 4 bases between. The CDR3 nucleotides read TGTGCCAGCAGCTTAGTCTCCTCTGGGGCCAACGTCCTGACTTTC. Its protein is CASSLVSSGANVLTF.

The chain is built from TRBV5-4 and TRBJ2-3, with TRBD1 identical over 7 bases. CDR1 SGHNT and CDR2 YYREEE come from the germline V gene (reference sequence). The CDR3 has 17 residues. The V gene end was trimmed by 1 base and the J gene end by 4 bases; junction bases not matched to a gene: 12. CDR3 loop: CASSLSEHRGSADTQYF. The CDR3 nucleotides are TGTGCCAGCAGCTTGTCGGAGCACAGGGGTTCAGCAGATACGCAGTATTTT.

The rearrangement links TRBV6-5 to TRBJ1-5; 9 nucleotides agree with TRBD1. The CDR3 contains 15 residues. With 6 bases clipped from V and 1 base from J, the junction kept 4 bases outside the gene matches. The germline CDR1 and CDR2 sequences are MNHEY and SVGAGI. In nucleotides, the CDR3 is TGTGCCAGCAGCTTAGGACAGGGGAGCAATCAGCCCCAGCATTTT. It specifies CASSLGQGSNQPQHF.

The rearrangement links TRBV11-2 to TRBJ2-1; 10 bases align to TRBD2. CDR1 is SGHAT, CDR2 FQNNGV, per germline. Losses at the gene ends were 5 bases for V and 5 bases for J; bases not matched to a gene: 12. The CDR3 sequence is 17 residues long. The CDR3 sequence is CASSRRESGGGNNEQFF. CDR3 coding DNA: TGTGCCAGCAGCCGCAGAGAGAGCGGGGGGGGGAACAATGAGCAGTTCTTC.

The CDR3 sequence is CASLSDTFSYEQYF. In nucleotides, the CDR3 is TGTGCCAGCTTATCGGACACCTTTTCCTACGAGCAGTACTTC. The rearrangement joins TRBV6-5 to TRBJ2-7, with D perhaps matching TRBD1 (5 bases). CDR1 is MNHEY and CDR2 is SVGAGI in the germline V gene. V shed 8 bases and J shed 1 base, with 15 bases lying between them. The CDR3 is 14 amino acids.

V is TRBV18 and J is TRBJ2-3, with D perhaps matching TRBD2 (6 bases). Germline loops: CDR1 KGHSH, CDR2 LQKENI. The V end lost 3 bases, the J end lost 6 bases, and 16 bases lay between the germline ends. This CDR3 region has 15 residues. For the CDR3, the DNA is TGTGCCAGCTCACCCTCCTCGGGGGTGATGGATACGCAGTATTTT. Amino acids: CASSPSSGVMDTQYF.

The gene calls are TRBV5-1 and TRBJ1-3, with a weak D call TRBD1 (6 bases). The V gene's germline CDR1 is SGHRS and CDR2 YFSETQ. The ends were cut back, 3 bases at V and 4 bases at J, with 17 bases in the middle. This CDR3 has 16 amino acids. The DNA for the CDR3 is TGCGCCAGCAGCTCAGAAAGCGGGGGCGCAGGAAACACCATATATTTT. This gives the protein CASSSESGGAGNTIYF.

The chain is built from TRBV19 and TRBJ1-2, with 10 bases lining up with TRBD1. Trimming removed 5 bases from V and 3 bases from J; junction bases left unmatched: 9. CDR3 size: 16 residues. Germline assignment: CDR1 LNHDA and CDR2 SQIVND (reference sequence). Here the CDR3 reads CASSLIKTGGDYGYTF. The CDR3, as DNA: TGTGCCAGTAGTCTAATTAAGACAGGGGGCGACTATGGCTACACCTTC.

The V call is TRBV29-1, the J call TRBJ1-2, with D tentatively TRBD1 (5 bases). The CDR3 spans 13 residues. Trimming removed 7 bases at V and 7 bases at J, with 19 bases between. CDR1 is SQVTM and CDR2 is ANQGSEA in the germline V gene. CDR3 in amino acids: CSAPIIIRGGYTF. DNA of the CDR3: TGCAGCGCACCAATCATAATAAGGGGTGGCTACACCTTC.

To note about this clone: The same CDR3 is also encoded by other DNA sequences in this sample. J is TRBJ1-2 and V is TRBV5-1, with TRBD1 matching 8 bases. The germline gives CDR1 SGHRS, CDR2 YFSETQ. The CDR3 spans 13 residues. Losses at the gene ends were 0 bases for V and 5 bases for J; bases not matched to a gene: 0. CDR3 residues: CASSLDRGYGYTF. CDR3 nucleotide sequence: TGCGCCAGCAGCTTGGACAGGGGGTATGGCTACACCTTC.

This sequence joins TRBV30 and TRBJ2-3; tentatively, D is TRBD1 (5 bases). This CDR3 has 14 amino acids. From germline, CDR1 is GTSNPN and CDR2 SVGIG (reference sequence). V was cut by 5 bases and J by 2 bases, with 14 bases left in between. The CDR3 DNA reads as TGTGCCTGGGGGATCGACAGCTTCACAGATACGCAGTATTTT. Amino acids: CAWGIDSFTDTQYF.

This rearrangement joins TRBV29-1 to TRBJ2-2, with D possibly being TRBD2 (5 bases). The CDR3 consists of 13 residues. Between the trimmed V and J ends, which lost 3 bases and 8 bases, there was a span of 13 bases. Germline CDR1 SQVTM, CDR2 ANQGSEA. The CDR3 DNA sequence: TGCAGCGTTGATGTAGGACTCTTAGGGGAGCTGTTTTTT. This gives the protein CSVDVGLLGELFF.